This T cell receptor beta chain was found in a study of post-analysis software for immune sequencing data. Findings of the study overall: Among about 5 TRBV segments more frequent in patients than controls were TRBV5-6, TRBV5-1 and TRBV20-1.

Many counts were recorded for this clonotype. Its matching antigen is unknown. Trimming at V came to 3 bases and at J to 8 bases, leaving 7 bases not matched to a gene. The germline gives CDR1 SGHRS, CDR2 YFSETQ. The length of the CDR3 is 16 residues. Built from TCR beta cDNA, the libraries had unique molecular identifiers in them. TCRdb called the PCR reads again in MiXCR, with one record for every CDR3 protein. The sample gives hundreds of thousands of distinct CDR3 sequences, around 44% of which show up once; about 1.5% is in the top ten. The chain employs TRBV5-1 and TRBJ2-1; 14 nucleotides align to TRBD2. This clonotype was sampled from a girl between 5 and 17 years old with multiple sclerosis. Sample: blood. This chain's CDR3 is CASSSGTSGGLDEQFF. Written as DNA, the CDR3 is TGCGCCAGCAGCTCTGGGACTAGCGGGGGCTTGGATGAGCAGTTCTTC.